The entry that follows covers one T cell receptor beta chain sequence. Time point reported: newly diagnosed GD, antithyroid drugs for less than 3 months. After RNA was extracted from PBMCs, the TCR library was made from it. The CDR3 runs to 11 residues. Germline CDR1 and CDR2: GTSNPN and SVGIG (reference sequence). Trimming took off 0 bases at V and 8 bases at J, with 4 bases between the two ends. This specimen belongs to a study of regulatory T cells in long-lasting Graves disease. At the level of the study: Graves' patients (newly diagnosed) had been on antithyroid drugs under 3 months.

To make TCR beta libraries, researchers used iRepertoire HTBI primers and Arm-PCR of CDR3 regions. TCRdb itself ran the multiplex PCR reads through MiXCR, one entry per CDR3 protein. Of roughly 500,000 distinct CDR3 sequences in the sample, approximately 12% were seen once. These same data were also listed under a study on T cells in Graves' hyperthyroidism and ophthalmopathy.

The rearrangement links TRBV30 to TRBJ2-2, with D unresolved. The specimen was peripheral blood mononuclear cells (PBMCs), collected at new diagnosis, from a patient treated with antithyroid drugs. The receptor was derived from a woman aged 25 to 39 with Graves disease. CDR3 nucleotide sequence: TGTGCCTGGAGTGTAAGTGGGGAGCTGTTTTTT. This encodes CAWSVSGELFF.